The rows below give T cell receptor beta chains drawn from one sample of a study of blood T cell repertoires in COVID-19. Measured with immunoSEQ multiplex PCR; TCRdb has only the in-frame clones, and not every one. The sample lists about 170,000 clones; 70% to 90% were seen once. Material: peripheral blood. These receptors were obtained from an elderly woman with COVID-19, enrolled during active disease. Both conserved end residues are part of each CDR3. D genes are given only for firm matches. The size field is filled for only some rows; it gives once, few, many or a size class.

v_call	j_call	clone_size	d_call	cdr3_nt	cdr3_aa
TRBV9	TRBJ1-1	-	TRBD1	TGTGCCAGCAGCCCAGAGCCCCGGGGACAGCCCCGGGCTTTCTTT	CASSPEPRGQPRAFF
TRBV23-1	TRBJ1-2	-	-	TGCGCCAGCAACAAGGGGGTTACCAACTATGGCTACACCTTC	CASNKGVTNYGYTF
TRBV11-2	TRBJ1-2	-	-	TGTGCCAGCAGCTTTTGGGGGCGGGAGGACTATGGCTACACCTTC	CASSFWGREDYGYTF
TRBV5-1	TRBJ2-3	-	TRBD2	TGCGCCAGCAGCCTAGGACTAGCGGGACCCGCAGATACGCAGTATTTT	CASSLGLAGPADTQYF
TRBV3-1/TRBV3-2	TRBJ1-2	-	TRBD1	TGTGCCAGCAGCCAAGACGTCGACAGGGTCTATGGCTACACCTTC	CASSQDVDRVYGYTF
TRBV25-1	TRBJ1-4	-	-	TGTGCCAGCAGTGGCGGAGTCAGGGCCACTAATGAAAAACTGTTTTTT	CASSGGVRATNEKLFF
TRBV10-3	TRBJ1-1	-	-	TGTGCCATCAGTGAGTCGAGCCTCGGAGGCACTGAAGCTTTCTTT	CAISESSLGGTEAFF
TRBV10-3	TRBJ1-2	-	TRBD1	TGTGCCATCAGTTGGGACAGGGTAAGCGGCTACACCTTC	CAISWDRVSGYTF
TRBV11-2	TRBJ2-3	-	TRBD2	TGTGCCAGCAGCTTAGTGGGGGGCGGGAGGGCCGTAGATACGCAGTATTTT	CASSLVGGGRAVDTQYF
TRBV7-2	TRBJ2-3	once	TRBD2	TGTGCCAGCAGCTTACGGGCTAGCGGGAGGATAAAGACAGATACGCAGTATTTT	CASSLRASGRIKTDTQYF
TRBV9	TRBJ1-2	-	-	TGTGCCAGCAGCCAGGGAACAGACTATGGCTACACCTTC	CASSQGTDYGYTF
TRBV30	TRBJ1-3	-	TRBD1	TGTGCCTTTCGACAGGGGATATCACAAAACACCATATATTTT	CAFRQGISQNTIYF
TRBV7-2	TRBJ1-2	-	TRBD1	TGTGCCAGCAGCTTAGCCCAGACAGGGGGCTATGGCTACACCTTC	CASSLAQTGGYGYTF
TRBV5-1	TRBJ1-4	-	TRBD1	TGCGCCAGCAGCTTGTCATGGGACAGGGGTGAAAAACTGTTTTTT	CASSLSWDRGEKLFF
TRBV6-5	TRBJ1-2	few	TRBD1	TGTGCCAGCAGTATCGGACAGGGCTATGGCTACACCTTC	CASSIGQGYGYTF
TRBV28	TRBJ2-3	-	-	TGTGCCAGCAGTATGAGGTTCACAGATACGCAGTATTTT	CASSMRFTDTQYF
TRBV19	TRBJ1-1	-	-	TGTGCCAGTAGTAGGCCTCGGGCAGGGTCGGGCACTGAAGCTTTCTTT	CASSRPRAGSGTEAFF
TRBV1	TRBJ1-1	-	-	TGCACCAGCAGCCAAGTGGGGCCACACCCCACTGAAGCTTTCTTT	CTSSQVGPHPTEAFF
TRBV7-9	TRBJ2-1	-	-	TGTGCCAGCAGCCCCGGCCGGAGGGGCAATGAGCAGTTCTTC	CASSPGRRGNEQFF
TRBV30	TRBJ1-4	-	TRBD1	TGTGCCTGGAGGGACAGGGTTAGTCATGAAAAACTGTTTTTT	CAWRDRVSHEKLFF
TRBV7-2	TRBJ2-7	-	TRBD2	TGTGCCAGCAGCTTAGGACTAGCGGGGGTGAACGAGCAGTACTTC	CASSLGLAGVNEQYF
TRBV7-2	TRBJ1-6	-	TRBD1	TGTGCCAGCACGCCGACAGGGTCGGGTTCACCCCTCCACTTT	CASTPTGSGSPLHF
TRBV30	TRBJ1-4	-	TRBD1	TGTGCCTGGAGTGTACGGGCAGGGGGCGAGGAAAAACTGTTTTTT	CAWSVRAGGEEKLFF
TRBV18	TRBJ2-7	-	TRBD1	TGTGCCAGCTCCCTGGGGGGACAGGGGGCGACCGAGCAGTACTTC	CASSLGGQGATEQYF
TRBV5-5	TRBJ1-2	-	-	TGTGCCAGCAGCCAGAGGGAAGGTAGCTATGGCTACACCTTC	CASSQREGSYGYTF
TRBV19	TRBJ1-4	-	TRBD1	TGTGCCAGTAAAGGGACAGGCCTACAAGTTAATGAAAAACTGTTTTTT	CASKGTGLQVNEKLFF
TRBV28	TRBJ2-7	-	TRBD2	TGTGCCAGCAGTTTAGAAGGACTAGCGTACGAGCAGTACTTC	CASSLEGLAYEQYF
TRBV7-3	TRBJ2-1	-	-	TGTGCCAGCAGCTTAACTCAGGGATACAAGTTCTTC	CASSLTQGYKFF
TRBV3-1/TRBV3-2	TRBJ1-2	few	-	TGTGCCAGCAGCCCCCTCAGGAAGGTTTATGGCTACACCTTC	CASSPLRKVYGYTF
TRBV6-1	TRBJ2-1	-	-	TGTGCCAGCAGTGAAAGTCGTGCGAGGGCTTACCTGCAGTTCTTC	CASSESRARAYLQFF
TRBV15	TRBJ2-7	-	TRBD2	TGTGCCACCAGCAGAGATGGGACTAGCGGCGAGCAGTACTTC	CATSRDGTSGEQYF
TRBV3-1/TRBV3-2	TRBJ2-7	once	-	TGTGCCAGCAGCCCGCGTGGCTACGAGCAGTACTTC	CASSPRGYEQYF
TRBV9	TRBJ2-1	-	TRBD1	TGTGCCAGCAGCCCGAGGGACAGAAGGTCCTACAATGAGCAGTTCTTC	CASSPRDRRSYNEQFF
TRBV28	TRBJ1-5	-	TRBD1	TGTGCCAGCAGTTTAGCCGGGACAGCTTATCAGCCCCAGCATTTT	CASSLAGTAYQPQHF
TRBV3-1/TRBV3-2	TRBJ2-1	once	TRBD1	TGTGCCAGCAGCCGGGGACAGGGGGGCTACAATGAGCAGTTCTTC	CASSRGQGGYNEQFF
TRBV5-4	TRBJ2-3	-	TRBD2	TGTGCCAGCAGCTGGGGACTAGCGGGTAGCACAGATACGCAGTATTTT	CASSWGLAGSTDTQYF
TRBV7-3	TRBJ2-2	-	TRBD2	TGTGCCAGCAGACTAACTAGCGGGAGTACCGGGGAGCTGTTTTTT	CASRLTSGSTGELFF
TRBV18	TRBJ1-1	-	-	TGTGCCAGCTCACCAATTAGCCAGCGTAGTAGGAACACTGAAGCTTTCTTT	CASSPISQRSRNTEAFF
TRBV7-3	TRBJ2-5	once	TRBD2	TGTGCCAGCAGCTCCCGTTCCGGGACTAGCGGAATCCAAGAGACCCAGTACTTC	CASSSRSGTSGIQETQYF
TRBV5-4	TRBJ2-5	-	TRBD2	TGTGCCAGCAGCCTGCCTCCCTCGACTAGCGGGGGGGCGGTAGAGACCCAGTACTTC	CASSLPPSTSGGAVETQYF
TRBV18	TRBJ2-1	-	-	TGTGCCAGCTCACCACTTCGATCGGGAGTCCAGCTCCGTGAGCAGTTCTTC	CASSPLRSGVQLREQFF
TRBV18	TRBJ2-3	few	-	TGTGCCAGCTCACCAACGGTCTCCACAGATACGCAGTATTTT	CASSPTVSTDTQYF
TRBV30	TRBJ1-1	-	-	TGTGCCTGGGATGCCACTCGGACTTTCATGAACACTGAAGCTTTCTTT	CAWDATRTFMNTEAFF